This TCR beta chain was observed in a study of blood T cell repertoires in COVID-19. Overall study: The United States, Italy and Spain supplied acute and convalescent COVID-19 samples.

V lost 0 bases, J lost 5 bases, and 11 bases stayed unmatched. Per the germline V gene, CDR1 is SGDLS and CDR2 is YYNGEE. CDR3 length: 17 residues. Participant ages covered about 18 to 95 years across 25 or so US areas. In the study's own analysis: Amplification of reference gene primers provided the estimated nucleated cell counts. Profiling relied on immunoSEQ multiplex PCR, and the TCRdb table lists in-frame clones only, not all of them. V and J calls and clone size are given by that table; D and trimming were obtained from the DNA. The sample holds roughly 400,000 clones, about 86% seen once. What was sequenced was PBMCs or T cells enriched from blood (not recorded which). V gene TRBV9 combines with J gene TRBJ2-3; 8 bases line up with TRBD1. The clonotype originates from a woman in her forties or fifties who had recovered from COVID-19. CDR3 sequence reads: CASSVGRDRTFLDTQYF. CDR3 sequence (DNA): TGTGCCAGCAGCGTAGGAAGGGACAGGACCTTCCTAGATACGCAGTATTTT.